The 31 T cell receptor beta chains in this list originate from one sample, sequenced in a study of T cells in Graves' hyperthyroidism and ophthalmopathy (dated by TCRdb to the late 2010s). Library preparation was by multiplex PCR. TCRdb lists the instrument as Illumina HiSeq 2000. TCR beta CDR3 regions were amplified from RNA transcripts. A first-round RT-PCR of the TCR CDR3 used the HTBI primer set with the Qiagen OneStep RT-PCR kit. TCRdb took the public reads, trimmed them with fastp at Q25, ran MiXCR for clone calling and kept in-frame beta chains. Rows matching on CDR3 protein sequence are summarized as one entry with the most common DNA and genes. This sample is represented by 550,000 to 700,000 distinct CDR3 sequences; around 15% of them were singletons. Around 4.5% of the sample rests with the top ten. Sequenced sample: blood. The origin of the receptors is a woman between 40 and 50 years old with Graves' ophthalmopathy.

This clonotype has ten or more counts. The J gene is TRBJ2-2, the V gene TRBV19; maybe TRBD1 (6 bases). Per germline, CDR1 LNHDA and CDR2 SQIVND (reference sequence). The length of the CDR3 is 15 residues. Trimming shortened V by 4 bases and J by 4 bases, and 13 bases separated the two germline ends. As DNA, the CDR3 is TGTGCCAGTAGTAGGGGACAATTTATCACCGGGGAGCTGTTTTTT. Translation: CASSRGQFITGELFF.

On this clonotype: One base away lies a much larger clone, so this may be a sequencing read error. The chain uses TRBV7-9 and TRBJ2-5; 8 positions match TRBD1. The CDR3 runs 16 residues. Germline assignment: CDR1 SEHNR and CDR2 FQNEAQ (reference sequence). Trimming took 5 bases from V and 2 from J; bases not matched to a gene: 10. CDR3 amino acids: CASSAGQASLQETQYF. The CDR3 DNA sequence: TGTGCCAGCAGCGCGGGACAGGCGTCGCTTCAAGAGACCCAGTACTTC. Full variable domain (outside the CDR3, taken from reference TRBV7-9 and TRBJ2-5): DTGVSQNPRHKITKRGQNVTFRCDPISEHNRLYWYRQTLGQGPEFLTYFQNEAQLEKSRLLSDRFSAERPKGSFSTLEIQRTEQGDSAMYLCASSAGQASLQETQYFGPGTRLLVL.

V gene TRBV11-2 combines with J gene TRBJ1-1; D not certain. The germline V gene has CDR1 SGHAT and CDR2 FQNNGV. Trimming stripped 0 bases from V and 11 bases from J, with 16 bases between. The length of the CDR3 is 14 residues. The chain's CDR3 is CASSLEGGSPNAFF. CDR3 DNA: TGTGCCAGCAGCTTAGAGGGAGGAAGTCCAAATGCTTTCTTT.

This clonotype was recorded many times. This chain uses TRBV6-4 with TRBJ2-7; D possibly matches TRBD1 or TRBD2 (5 bases each). Germline V gene data show CDR1 as MRHNA and CDR2 as SNTAGT. The V end lost 5 bases, the J end lost 4 bases, and 15 bases lay between the germline ends. The CDR3 is 14 amino acids. The CDR3, as DNA: TGTGCCAGCAGTAAGGGACCTTCGGGGTACGAGCAGTACTTC. This sequence encodes CASSKGPSGYEQYF.

This clonotype was detected once. This chain links TRBV12-5 with TRBJ2-7; 10 nucleotides line up with TRBD2. The CDR3 is 13 residues long. Germline V gene lookup returns CDR1 LGHNT and CDR2 FRNRAP. With V trimmed by 6 bases and J by 6 bases, 5 bases remained unmatched. For the CDR3, the DNA is TGTGCTAGTGGAGCGGGAGGGCGCCGCGAGCAGTACTTC. This translates into CASGAGGRREQYF. Complete variable domain (other parts from reference TRBV12-5 and TRBJ2-7): DARVTQTPRHKVTEMGQEVTMRCQPILGHNTVFWYRQTMMQGLELLAYFRNRAPLDDSGMPKDRFSAEMPDATLATLKIQPSEPRDSAVYFCASGAGGRREQYFGPGTRLTVT.

The sample holds many counts of this clonotype. The chain links TRBV27 to TRBJ2-5; TRBD2 matches at 10 bases. The ends lost 5 bases at V and 5 bases at J; junction bases unmatched: 17. The CDR3 is made up of 18 amino acids. In germline, CDR1 is MNHEY, CDR2 SMNVEV (reference sequence). The CDR3 coding sequence is TGTGCCAGCAGTCCCCGGGGGATTGCTAGCGGGAGCTTCGAGACCCAGTACTTC. This codes for CASSPRGIASGSFETQYF.

There are many counts of this clonotype. The gene calls are TRBV20-1 and TRBJ2-7; perhaps TRBD1 as D (6 bases). Trimming shortened V by 1 base and J by 3 bases, and 10 bases separated the two germline ends. Germline assignment: CDR1 DFQATT and CDR2 SNEGSKA (reference sequence). The CDR3 runs 13 residues. CDR3 residues: CSARVGAGYEQYF. The CDR3, as DNA: TGCAGTGCTAGAGTGGGGGCGGGCTACGAGCAGTACTTC.

At least ten counts were recorded for this clonotype. This chain uses TRBV6-1 with TRBJ2-5; D is ambiguous. The CDR3 spans 12 residues. Between the trimmed V and J ends, which lost 6 bases and 4 bases, there was a span of 9 bases. The germline V gene encodes CDR1 MNHNS and CDR2 SASEGT. CDR3 in DNA: TGTGCCAGCAGGGGTTACGCAGAGACCCAGTACTTC. It codes for CASRGYAETQYF.

This clonotype was seen at least ten times. V and J are TRBV20-1 and TRBJ1-1; D is possibly TRBD1 (6 bases). Trimming took off 4 bases at V and 4 bases at J, with 16 bases between the two ends. CDR3 length: 14 residues. Germline loops: CDR1 DFQATT, CDR2 SNEGSKA (reference sequence). CDR3 amino acids: CSATQHRVGTEAFF. CDR3 coding DNA: TGCAGTGCTACCCAGCACAGGGTTGGCACTGAAGCTTTCTTT.

This clonotype was seen repeatedly, ten times or more. The chain recombines TRBV12-3 or TRBV12-4 with TRBJ1-2; perhaps TRBD1 as D (5 bases). V dropped 7 bases and J dropped 6 bases, with 21 bases sitting between them. The CDR3 covers 15 residues. CDR3 sequence reads: CASTLDSVRRNGYTF. Written as DNA, the CDR3 is TGTGCCAGCACCCTAGACAGCGTGAGGAGAAATGGCTACACCTTC.

This clonotype was counted ten times or more. This chain links TRBV28 with TRBJ2-4, with 8 bases that match TRBD2. Germline assignment: CDR1 MDHEN and CDR2 SYDVKM. The V gene end was trimmed by 3 bases and the J gene end by 6 bases; junction bases not matched to a gene: 7. The CDR3 has 15 residues. This CDR3 reads CASSFTGLAGNIQYF. The CDR3 nucleotides are TGTGCCAGCAGTTTTACGGGGCTAGCGGGAAACATTCAGTACTTC.

This clonotype was counted at least ten times. The genes are TRBV28 and TRBJ2-2; 8 bases match TRBD1. Germline loops: CDR1 MDHEN, CDR2 SYDVKM. The CDR3 consists of 16 residues. Trimming removed 5 bases from V and 6 bases from J; junction bases left unmatched: 11. CDR3 protein: CASSPGQGFWSGELFF. CDR3 sequence (DNA): TGTGCCAGCAGTCCTGGACAGGGATTTTGGTCCGGGGAGCTGTTTTTT.

This clonotype was counted many times. The chain is built from TRBV15 and TRBJ1-5; 7 bases are shared with TRBD1. This CDR3 contains 19 residues. Unmatched junction bases numbered 13, after V lost 0 bases and J lost 2 bases. Germline lookup yields CDR1 LNHNV and CDR2 YYDKDF (reference sequence). CDR3 in amino acids: CATSRERGRGLGGNQPQHF. CDR3 DNA: TGTGCCACCAGCAGAGAAAGAGGAAGGGGGCTCGGGGGCAATCAGCCCCAGCATTTT.

In its sample, this clonotype was seen many times. The gene calls are TRBV28 and TRBJ1-2, with 12 bases fitting TRBD1. Germline V gene sequence: CDR1 MDHEN, CDR2 SYDVKM. Trimming took 6 bases from V and 8 from J; bases not matched to a gene: 13. The CDR3 covers 16 residues. CDR3 coding DNA: TGTGCCAGCAGCTTTTACTCGGGGACAGGGGGCGCGGGCTACACCTTC. It yields the protein CASSFYSGTGGAGYTF.

This rearrangement joins TRBV24-1 to TRBJ2-7; either TRBD1 or TRBD2 may supply D (6 bases each). The CDR3 consists of 15 residues. Trimming took off 3 bases at V and 6 bases at J, with 17 bases between the two ends. The germline gives CDR1 KGHDR, CDR2 SFDVKD. The CDR3 DNA follows: TGTGCCACCAGTGATGGAGGGGGGATAGGCGGCGAGCAGTACTTC. Its translation: CATSDGGGIGGEQYF.

This clonotype was recorded at least ten times. The J gene is TRBJ2-7, the V gene TRBV28; the D is unclear. Germline V gives CDR1 MDHEN, CDR2 SYDVKM. With 6 bases removed from V and 3 bases from J, the gap between germline ends came to 21 bases. This CDR3 has 16 amino acids. The CDR3 loop reads CASRPGGARGGYEQYF. The CDR3 coding sequence is TGTGCCAGCAGACCGGGCGGAGCGAGAGGCGGCTACGAGCAGTACTTC.

This sequence joins TRBV19 and TRBJ1-6, with D possibly being TRBD1 (5 bases). The CDR3 loop spans 14 amino acids. The germline gives CDR1 LNHDA, CDR2 SQIVND (reference sequence). Between the trimmed V and J ends, which lost 5 bases and 10 bases, there was a span of 15 bases. CDR3 region: CASSPNFGGSPLHF. CDR3 DNA: TGTGCCAGTAGTCCCAATTTCGGGGGATCACCCCTCCACTTT. The entire variable domain, with the rest obtained from reference TRBV19 and TRBJ1-6, is as follows: DGGITQSPKYLFRKEGQNVTLSCEQNLNHDAMYWYRQDPGQGLRLIYYSQIVNDFQKGDIAEGYSVSREKKESFPLTVTSAQKNPTAFYLCASSPNFGGSPLHFGNGTRLTVT.

Many counts were recorded for this clonotype. The rearrangement joins TRBV24-1 to TRBJ1-2; the D gene is possibly TRBD1 (6 bases). Looked up from germline, CDR1 is KGHDR and CDR2 is SFDVKD. CDR3 length: 15 amino acids. With 3 bases removed from V and 7 bases from J, the gap between germline ends came to 17 bases. The CDR3, as DNA: TGTGCCACCAGTGATACACAGGGCGCATATCGTGGCTACACCTTC. Translated, it gives CATSDTQGAYRGYTF.

This clonotype was counted a few times. The rearrangement joins TRBV11-3 to TRBJ2-7; tentative D call: TRBD1 (6 bases). Germline assignment: CDR1 SGHNT and CDR2 YENEEA. The CDR3 covers 14 residues. With 0 bases removed from V and 4 bases from J, the gap between germline ends came to 10 bases. The CDR3 sequence is CASSLDPGEYEQYF. CDR3 bases: TGTGCCAGCAGCTTAGATCCAGGGGAATACGAGCAGTACTTC.

This clonotype was recorded many times. This rearrangement joins TRBV6-1 to TRBJ2-3; tentatively, D is TRBD2 (5 bases). The CDR3 runs to 13 residues. Trimming shortened V by 6 bases and J by 2 bases, and 9 bases separated the two germline ends. Germline CDR1 MNHNS, CDR2 SASEGT. CDR3 sequence: CASRRGLTDTQYF. The CDR3, as DNA: TGTGCCAGCAGACGAGGGCTCACAGATACGCAGTATTTT.

This clonotype has a count of ten or more. This chain's CDR3 is CASSLSGGALQPQHF. CDR3 in DNA: TGTGCCAGCAGTTTGTCGGGGGGCGCGCTCCAGCCCCAGCATTTT. J is TRBJ1-5 and V is TRBV28; D is perhaps TRBD1 (6 bases). Germline lookup yields CDR1 MDHEN and CDR2 SYDVKM. CDR3 length: 15 residues. V lost 3 bases and J 7 bases, leaving 16 bases between the germline ends.

V and J are TRBV28 and TRBJ2-7, with D perhaps TRBD1 (6 bases). The CDR3 consists of 15 residues. CDR1 is MDHEN, CDR2 SYDVKM, per germline. V was trimmed by 8 bases and J by 1 base, leaving 18 bases between them. Here the CDR3 reads CASGPGPRGSYEQYF. CDR3 bases: TGTGCCAGCGGACCCGGGCCGAGGGGGTCCTACGAGCAGTACTTC.

The rearrangement joins TRBV27 to TRBJ2-7; the match to TRBD1 covers 10 bases. Germline trimming cut 6 bases from V and 2 bases from J; bases unmatched to any gene: 4. From germline, CDR1 is MNHEY and CDR2 SMNVEV (reference sequence). The CDR3 is 14 residues long. The CDR3 DNA follows: TGTGCCAGCAGAGGACAGGGGGTACCCTACGAGCAGTACTTC. Protein product: CASRGQGVPYEQYF.

The table lists this clonotype with many counts. The rearrangement joins TRBV28 to TRBJ2-7; the match to TRBD2 covers 11 bases. Germline CDR1 is MDHEN and CDR2 is SYDVKM. CDR3 length: 17 residues. V lost 3 bases, J lost 0 bases, and 7 bases stayed unmatched. The CDR3 spells CASSFVLAGVISYEQYF. CDR3 sequence (DNA): TGTGCCAGCAGTTTTGTACTAGCGGGAGTCATCTCCTACGAGCAGTACTTC.

This chain links TRBV6-2 or TRBV6-3 with TRBJ2-7, with D possibly matching TRBD1 (6 bases). V shed 5 bases and J shed 5 bases, with 19 bases lying between them. The CDR3 is made up of 15 amino acids. CDR1 MNHEY and CDR2 SVGEGT come from the germline V gene. CDR3 DNA sequence: TGTGCCAGCAGTCGACGAGGGGGAATTAACCACGAGCAGTACTTC. It codes for CASSRRGGINHEQYF.

This clonotype was recorded many times. The chain combines TRBV20-1 with TRBJ2-5, with D possibly being TRBD1 or TRBD2 (5 bases each). V lost 7 bases, J lost 5 bases, and 11 bases lay in between. Germline CDR1 and CDR2: DFQATT and SNEGSKA (reference sequence). The length of the CDR3 is 11 residues. The DNA for the CDR3 is TGCAGTGGACAGAGAGGGGAGACCCAGTACTTC. Protein: CSGQRGETQYF.

The chain joins TRBV28 to TRBJ2-5, with D maybe TRBD2 (6 bases). Germline values: CDR1 MDHEN, CDR2 SYDVKM. The CDR3 covers 16 residues. V was pared by 4 bases and J by 3 bases, with 18 bases between. The CDR3 sequence is CASSSSPRDFKETQYF. CDR3 sequence (DNA): TGTGCCAGCAGTTCCTCCCCCAGGGACTTTAAAGAGACCCAGTACTTC.

This clonotype was observed many times. The chain combines TRBV6-2 or TRBV6-3 with TRBJ2-6; weak D call: TRBD1 (6 bases). V lost 0 bases and J lost 4, with 19 bases in between. CDR3 length equals 19 residues. Germline values: CDR1 MNHEY, CDR2 SVGEGT. The CDR3 region is CASSYSGGRGEAGANVLTF. For the CDR3, the DNA is TGTGCCAGCAGTTACTCAGGTGGCAGGGGCGAGGCGGGGGCCAACGTCCTGACTTTC.

This clonotype has at least ten counts. This chain joins TRBV6-5 and TRBJ1-1; D unresolved. Per the germline V gene, CDR1 is MNHEY and CDR2 is SVGAGI. Trimming took off 2 bases at V and 1 base at J, with 5 bases between the two ends. The CDR3 is 13 amino acids. This CDR3 reads CASSYQENTEAFF. Written as DNA, the CDR3 is TGTGCCAGCAGTTACCAGGAGAACACTGAAGCTTTCTTT.

This clonotype was found many times. The J gene is TRBJ2-7, the V gene TRBV6-1; D gene unclear. Between the trimmed V and J ends, which lost 6 bases and 3 bases, there was a span of 6 bases. In germline, CDR1 is MNHNS, CDR2 SASEGT. The CDR3 is made up of 11 amino acids. Here the CDR3 DNA reads TGTGCCAGCAGCGCCTACTACGAGCAGTACTTC. Protein sequence: CASSAYYEQYF.

This clonotype has a count of ten or more. CDR3 sequence reads: CASSRTDRGSSEQYF. CDR3 DNA: TGTGCCAGCAGCCGAACGGACAGGGGATCAAGTGAGCAGTACTTC. The chain carries TRBV6-1 and TRBJ2-7; 9 positions match TRBD1. The length of the CDR3 is 15 residues. With V trimmed by 6 bases and J by 7 bases, 13 bases remained unmatched. Germline V CDR1 and CDR2: MNHNS, SASEGT.